This T cell receptor beta chain stems from a study of Ad26.COV2.S vaccination and SARS-CoV-2 variants. The CDR3 loop spans 13 amino acids. Germline assignment: CDR1 SGHRS and CDR2 YFSETQ. After removal of 7 bases from V and 5 bases from J, the junction contained 8 bases not matched to a gene. Study-wide findings and caveats: There was reportedly substantial breadth in spike-specific CD8+ and CD4+ T cell responses after vaccination. Vaccine and placebo groups showed comparable non-spike TCR breadth.

Treatment here: some 19 received Ad26.COV2.S at low or high dose, single or two shots; about five received placebo; per-sample allocation not given. Day 63 after the first vaccine or placebo injection was the time point for sampling. In the vaccine, an Ad26 vector expressed the SARS-CoV-2 spike of the Wuhan strain. Clones were sequenced by immunoSEQ multiplex PCR, and TCRdb holds only the in-frame ones, with some missing. Altogether roughly 270,000 clones are present, about 89% being singletons, with the ten largest covering about 3.6%. A remark on this clone: Its antigen is unknown.

Sequenced material: peripheral blood, taken in a trial of Ad26.COV2.S vaccine versus placebo. The sequence derives from a person aged 18-60 years who received the Ad26.COV2.S COVID-19 vaccine or a placebo. The genes are TRBV5-1 and TRBJ2-7; 8 bases are shared with TRBD1. The CDR3 coding sequence is TGCGCCAGCGGACGGACAGGGTTCGACGAGCAGTACTTC. This encodes CASGRTGFDEQYF.